This is a list of T cell receptor beta chains from one sample in a study of control samples from healthy donors and cancer patients. Measured with immunoSEQ multiplex PCR; TCRdb has only the in-frame clones, and not every one. The top ten hold 2% to 3% of the sample, which has approximately 97,000 clones, about 91% seen once. Sequencing was carried out using blood. All receptors derive from a woman aged 18-29 years in good health. Both conserved end residues are part of each CDR3. The order of the fields is V gene, CDR3 length, clone size, D gene, J gene, CDR3 DNA, CDR3 protein. The D gene is left open where the match is weak. The listing skips clone size in some rows; elsewhere it reads once, few, many or a size class.

TRBV7-7	14	.	.	TRBJ2-1	TGTGCCAGCAGCTTTACGGCAGGGTCGGGGGAGCAGTTCTTC	CASSFTAGSGEQFF
TRBV7-2	14	.	.	TRBJ1-1	TGTGCCAGCAGCTTAGTCGTAGCTTCCACTGAAGCTTTCTTT	CASSLVVASTEAFF
TRBV27	14	.	.	TRBJ2-7	TGTGCCAGCACCCCATCCGGGATTCCCGACGAGCAGTACTTC	CASTPSGIPDEQYF
TRBV5-1	13	.	.	TRBJ1-1	TGCGCCAGCAGCTTGGGGGGTGGCACTGAAGCTTTCTTT	CASSLGGGTEAFF
TRBV6-5	12	.	.	TRBJ1-2	TGTGCCTGCAGCTTCTCGGGGGATGGCTACACCTTC	CACSFSGDGYTF
TRBV6-6	15	few	TRBD1	TRBJ1-3	TGTGCCAGCACTAGAACAGGGGACTCTGGAAACACCATATATTTT	CASTRTGDSGNTIYF
TRBV11-3	12	.	.	TRBJ2-2	TGTGCCAGCGAAGGGAACACCGGGGAGCTGTTTTTT	CASEGNTGELFF
TRBV11-3	14	.	TRBD2	TRBJ2-7	TGTGCCAGCAGCTCCCGGGGGGGCTTGGACGAGCAGTACTTC	CASSSRGGLDEQYF
TRBV9	12	.	.	TRBJ1-6	TGTGCCAGCAGCGTAGACAATTCACCCCTCCACTTT	CASSVDNSPLHF
TRBV27	16	.	.	TRBJ2-3	TGTGCCAGCAGCAGTCTCTCCTCCGCAGGGACCCACACGCAGTATTTT	CASSSLSSAGTHTQYF
TRBV2	13	.	.	TRBJ2-5	TGTGCCAGCAGTGTTGTGGGAGGAGAGACCCAGTACTTC	CASSVVGGETQYF
TRBV27	16	.	.	TRBJ2-1	TGTGCCAGCAGTTTATTAGGGGTATCGGCCTACAATGAGCAGTTCTTC	CASSLLGVSAYNEQFF
TRBV27	15	.	.	TRBJ2-1	TGTGCCAGCAGGGGACGACTTGTAGGGGTCAATGAGCAGTTCTTC	CASRGRLVGVNEQFF
TRBV3-1/TRBV3-2	12	.	.	TRBJ2-3	TGTGCCAGCACCGACTTCACAGATACGCAGTATTTT	CASTDFTDTQYF
TRBV6-4	13	.	.	TRBJ1-1	TGTGCCAGCAGTCGGGACTCCACGGGTGAAGCTTTCTTT	CASSRDSTGEAFF
TRBV11-2	16	.	TRBD1	TRBJ1-2	TGTGCCAGCAGCCGGACTCCGGGACAGGGGGCGGATGGCTACACCTTC	CASSRTPGQGADGYTF
TRBV11-2	14	once	.	TRBJ2-7	TGTGCCAGCACCGAGACTAGTTCTTTCTACGAGCAGTACTTC	CASTETSSFYEQYF